This TCR beta chain was identified in a study of metastatic and nonmetastatic thyroid tumors. Each patient came to thyroid surgery without any prior treatment (of any kind). Per the original methods: A classifier for distant metastasis in papillary thyroid cancer was constructed using CDR3 differences observed across clinicopathological groups. TCRdb re-processed the PCR reads through MiXCR. The V and J calls, along with clone size, are taken from TCRdb and not from the paper's own processing. Counted here are about 92,000 clones, under 15% occurring once; the ten biggest clones make up about 3.6%. This clone was observed many times. The V and J ends lost 2 bases and 0 bases respectively, with 13 bases between them. This CDR3 is 15 amino acids long. CDR1 and CDR2 from the germline V gene are DFQATT and SNEGSKA (reference sequence).

This clonotype was obtained from a female donor with papillary thyroid cancer or a benign thyroid nodule (not recorded which). Some clones in this sample may be carry-over from other donors' samples. The sequencing input was blood. The V gene is TRBV20-1, the J gene TRBJ1-1; D call uncertain. CDR3 protein: CSARSGGSLNTEAFF. DNA of the CDR3: TGCAGTGCTAGATCTGGAGGCAGCCTGAACACTGAAGCTTTCTTT.